Below are 13 T cell receptor beta chains sequenced from a single sample in a study of blood T cell repertoires in COVID-19. Clones were sequenced by immunoSEQ multiplex PCR, and TCRdb holds only the in-frame ones, with some missing. The sample comprises about 210,000 clones, 75% to 90% of which are singletons, and about 4.8% rests with the top ten. The specimen sequenced was peripheral blood. The receptors here all came from a woman aged 40 to 50 with acute or convalescent COVID-19.

The chain has TRBV2 and TRBJ1-5, with a possible D match to TRBD1 (5 bases). This CDR3 is built from 18 residues. The V gene lost 3 bases and the J gene lost 4 bases, with 22 bases spanning the gap. CDR1 and CDR2 (germline): SNHLY, FYNNEI. The CDR3 DNA follows: TGTGCCAGCAGTGACGGTACAGTCTCCAGCGGGGGGAATCAGCCCCAGCATTTT. Its protein product is CASSDGTVSSGGNQPQHF.

This clone occurred a few times. The V call is TRBV3-1 (or the pseudogene TRBV3-2), the J call TRBJ2-6, with 8 bases that match TRBD2. V dropped 1 base and J dropped 0; count of bases not matched to a gene: 2. CDR3 size: 17 residues. Germline assignment: CDR1 LGHDT and CDR2 YNNKEL (reference sequence). The CDR3: CASSQGTSSSGANVLTF. Here the CDR3 DNA reads TGTGCCAGCAGCCAAGGGACTAGCAGCTCTGGGGCCAACGTCCTGACTTTC.

The V call is TRBV24-1, the J call TRBJ1-2, with D tentatively TRBD1 (5 bases). Germline CDR1 and CDR2: KGHDR and SFDVKD. Deletions cut 4 bases from V and 1 base from J, with 9 bases between. The CDR3 is 14 residues long. This CDR3 reads CATSEGGYNYGYTF. CDR3 nucleotides: TGTGCCACCAGTGAGGGGGGGTATAACTATGGCTACACCTTC.

The rearrangement uses TRBV5-1 and TRBJ2-5, with TRBD1 matching over 7 bases. The germline gives CDR1 SGHRS, CDR2 YFSETQ. This CDR3 is built from 17 residues. The junction had 12 bases not matched to a gene; V was cut back by 4 bases and J by 0 bases. The CDR3 spells CASSTRSRQGYQETQYF. The DNA for the CDR3 is TGCGCCAGCAGCACCCGAAGCCGACAGGGCTACCAAGAGACCCAGTACTTC.

This clone was found once. The chain combines TRBV29-1 with TRBJ1-2; D is ambiguous. This CDR3 is 12 amino acids long. Deletions cut 4 bases from V and 1 base from J, with 7 bases between. Germline V gene lookup returns CDR1 SQVTM and CDR2 ANQGSEA. The CDR3 spells CSVGTNNYGYTF. CDR3 DNA: TGCAGCGTTGGCACAAATAACTATGGCTACACCTTC.

The chain carries TRBV7-6 and TRBJ1-3; 7 positions agree with TRBD1. Germline V CDR1 and CDR2: SGHVS, FNYEAQ. V gave up 5 bases and J gave up 2 bases; unmatched junction bases: 12. The length of the CDR3 is 17 residues. The CDR3 reads CASSDFGTDSPGNTIYF. Here the CDR3 DNA reads TGTGCCAGCAGCGACTTTGGGACAGATTCTCCTGGAAACACCATATATTTT.

The chain combines TRBV5-4 with TRBJ2-1, with TRBD1 matching 7 bases. Germline values: CDR1 SGHNT, CDR2 YYREEE (reference sequence). This CDR3 spans 18 amino acids. V trimming: 6 bases; J trimming: 5 bases; junction bases outside the gene matches: 20. The CDR3 nucleotides read TGTGCCAGCACCTCCAATCCAACCACGAGGGGGCCTCACAATGAGCAGTTCTTC. It yields the protein CASTSNPTTRGPHNEQFF.

This clone was observed once. The chain employs TRBV29-1 and TRBJ2-3; D is unclear. The CDR3 spans 12 residues. Germline values: CDR1 SQVTM, CDR2 ANQGSEA. V was pared by 0 bases and J by 5 bases, with 6 bases between. CDR3 sequence reads: CSVEDYGDTQYF. CDR3 DNA sequence: TGCAGCGTTGAAGATTACGGAGATACGCAGTATTTT.

The chain has TRBV24-1 and TRBJ2-2; 11 bases line up with TRBD1. Germline V lookup: CDR1 KGHDR, CDR2 SFDVKD. The CDR3 covers 15 residues. With V trimmed by 5 bases and J by 5 bases, 3 bases remained unmatched. The CDR3 loop reads CATSVGTGGTGELFF. For the CDR3, the DNA is TGTGCCACCAGTGTTGGGACAGGGGGGACCGGGGAGCTGTTTTTT.

The genes are TRBV10-3 and TRBJ2-1, with 10 nucleotides matching TRBD1. This CDR3 spans 24 amino acids. CDR1 and CDR2 (germline): ENHRY, SYGVKD. J gave up 9 bases and V 7 bases, and 39 bases lay outside the gene matches. The CDR3 DNA is TGTGCCATCAACCCGAGACCGGGTAAAACCGGGACAGGGGAACCAGCGGGGGCGTCTAGTGAGCAGTTCTTC. Its protein is CAINPRPGKTGTGEPAGASSEQFF.

The genes are TRBV18 and TRBJ1-6; a weak D match, TRBD1 (5 bases). Trimming shortened V by 2 bases and J by 3 bases, and 8 bases separated the two germline ends. Germline V gives CDR1 KGHSH, CDR2 LQKENI. CDR3 size: 15 residues. The CDR3 DNA is TGTGCCAGCTCACCAGGCAGGGACTATAATTCACCCCTCCACTTT. Its translation is CASSPGRDYNSPLHF.

This clone was seen just once. This chain connects TRBV1 to TRBJ2-3; the table's D gene call, TRBD2, was not cross checked with the DNA. TRBV1 is described as a pseudogene. The CDR3 sequence is 12 residues long. In nucleotides, the CDR3 is TGCACCAGTATGAGGGACACAGATACGCAGTATTTT. Amino acids: CTSMRDTDTQYF.

The rearrangement uses TRBV10-3 and TRBJ1-4; D perhaps matches TRBD1 (6 bases). The CDR3 totals 13 residues. The germline CDR1 and CDR2 sequences are ENHRY and SYGVKD. The germline V and J ends were trimmed by 4 bases and 8 bases, with 11 bases remaining between them. The DNA of the CDR3 is TGTGCCATCAGTGGCCAGGGGATGGAAAAACTGTTTTTT. This gives the protein CAISGQGMEKLFF.